In its sample, the clone carrying this T cell receptor (beta chain) was seen a few times. The sample comes from a study of T-cell memory formation after mild COVID-19. In TCRdb, the 5' RACE reads were re-called with MiXCR into one record per CDR3 protein. This sample yields about 470,000 distinct CDR3 sequences, of which roughly 23% are seen a single time; around an eighth belongs to the top ten. The length of the CDR3 is 15 residues. V lost 0 bases and J 1 base, leaving 6 bases between the germline ends. The germline CDR1 and CDR2 sequences are SEHNR and FQNEAQ (reference sequence). This chain connects TRBV7-9 to TRBJ2-2; D is perhaps TRBD1 (5 bases). The sample comprised PBMCs or a T cell subset sorted from them (not recorded which). The receptor's source is an adult woman who had mild COVID-19 (a few samples of this study predate the infection). Cell type and time point are not known. The CDR3 bases are TGTGCCAGCAGCTTAGCGGGGCAGAACACCGGGGAGCTGTTTTTT. Translating it yields CASSLAGQNTGELFF.